A single T cell receptor (beta chain) is shown here with its context. The data stem from a study of blood T cell repertoires in COVID-19. In the source study's methods: The authors estimated nucleated cell counts from reference gene primer amplification. Generated by immunoSEQ multiplex PCR, the TCRdb table keeps only in-frame clones and is missing some. D and trimming were read from the DNA, whereas the V and J calls and clone size are those reported in that table. The table records around 260,000 clones, approximately 86% of them present only once. Trimming took 3 bases from V and 11 from J; bases not matched to a gene: 10. This CDR3 is built from 14 residues. Germline CDR1 and CDR2: LNHDA and SQIVND (reference sequence).

This chain joins TRBV19 and TRBJ1-2; 9 bases align to TRBD1. The sample comprised peripheral blood. This sequence originates from a middle-aged man who had recovered from COVID-19. CDR3 bases: TGTGCCAGTAGTATGGACAGGGGAATATCATTTTACACCTTC. Protein sequence: CASSMDRGISFYTF.